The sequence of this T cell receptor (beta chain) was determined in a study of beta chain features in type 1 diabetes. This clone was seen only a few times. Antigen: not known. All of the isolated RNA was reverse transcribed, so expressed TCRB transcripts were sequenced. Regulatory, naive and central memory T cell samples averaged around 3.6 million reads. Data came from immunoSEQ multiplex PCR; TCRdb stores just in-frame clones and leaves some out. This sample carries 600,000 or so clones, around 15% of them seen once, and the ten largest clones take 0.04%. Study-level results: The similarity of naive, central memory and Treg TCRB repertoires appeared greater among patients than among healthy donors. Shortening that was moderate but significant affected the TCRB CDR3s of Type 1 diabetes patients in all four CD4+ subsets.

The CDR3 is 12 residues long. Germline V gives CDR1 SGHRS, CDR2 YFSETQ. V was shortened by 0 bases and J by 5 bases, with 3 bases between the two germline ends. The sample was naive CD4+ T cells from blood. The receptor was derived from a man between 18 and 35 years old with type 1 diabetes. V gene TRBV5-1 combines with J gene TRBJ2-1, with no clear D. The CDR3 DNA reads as TGCGCCAGCAGCTTGGCGGACAATGAGCAGTTCTTC. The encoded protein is CASSLADNEQFF.